This T cell receptor (beta chain) stems from a study of blood T cell repertoires in COVID-19. Study context: From T cells, B-cell-depleted T cells, or PBMCs came the material, which was cDNA or gDNA.

Seattle's cohort entered during active infection and was followed longitudinally. Trimming at V came to 4 bases and at J to 1 base, leaving 4 bases not matched to a gene. Germline assignment: CDR1 SGHTS and CDR2 YDEGEE. The CDR3 is 14 residues long. Clones were sequenced by immunoSEQ multiplex PCR, and TCRdb holds only the in-frame ones, with some missing. Of about 120,000 clones listed, 90% were seen once; the top ten hold more than 3%. The source material was peripheral blood. This receptor was identified in a woman aged 55-70 years with COVID-19, enrolled during active disease. V usage is TRBV5-8 and J usage is TRBJ2-5; TRBD1 matches 7 bases. The chain's CDR3 is CASSITGAQETQYF. CDR3 coding DNA: TGTGCCAGCAGCATCACAGGGGCCCAAGAGACCCAGTACTTC.